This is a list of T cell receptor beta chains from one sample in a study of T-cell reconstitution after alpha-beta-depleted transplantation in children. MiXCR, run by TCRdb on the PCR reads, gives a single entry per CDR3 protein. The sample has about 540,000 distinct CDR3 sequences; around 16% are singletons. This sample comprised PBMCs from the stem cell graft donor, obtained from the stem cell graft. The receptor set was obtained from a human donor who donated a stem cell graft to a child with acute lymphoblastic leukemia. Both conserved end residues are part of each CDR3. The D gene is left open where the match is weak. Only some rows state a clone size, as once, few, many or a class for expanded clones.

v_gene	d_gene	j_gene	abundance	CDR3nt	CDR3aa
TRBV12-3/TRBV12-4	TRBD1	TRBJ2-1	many	TGTGCCAGCAGTTCCCGGGACAGGGGCAATGAGCAGTTCTTC	CASSSRDRGNEQFF
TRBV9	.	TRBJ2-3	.	TGTGCCAGCAGCGTAGGGCAAGACACAGATACGCAGTATTTT	CASSVGQDTDTQYF
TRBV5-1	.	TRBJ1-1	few	TGCGCCAGCCGGACAGCTGTTACGAACACTGAAGCTTTCTTT	CASRTAVTNTEAFF
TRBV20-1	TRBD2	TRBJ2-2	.	TGCAGTGCTGCGGGGGAGAGTTCCGTGTTTACCAACACCGGGGAGCTGTTTTTT	CSAAGESSVFTNTGELFF
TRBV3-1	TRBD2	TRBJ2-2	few	TGTGCCAGCAGCCAAGACCGGGGATTGACTAGCGAGAACACCGGGGAGCTGTTTTTT	CASSQDRGLTSENTGELFF
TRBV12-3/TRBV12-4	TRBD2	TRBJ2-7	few	TGTGCCAGCAACCCGACTAGCTCCGGCGAGCAGTACTTC	CASNPTSSGEQYF
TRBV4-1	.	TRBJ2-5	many	TGCGCCAGCAGCCAAGCAGGGGAGAGTGAAGAGACCCAGTACTTC	CASSQAGESEETQYF
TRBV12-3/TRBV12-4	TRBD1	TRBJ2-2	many	TGTGCCAGCACCTCTGGACAGGGTAACACCGGGGAGCTGTTTTTT	CASTSGQGNTGELFF
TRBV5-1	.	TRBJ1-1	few	TGCGCCAGCAGCTTGGTGGCGGGGGTCAAGAACACTGAAGCTTTCTTT	CASSLVAGVKNTEAFF
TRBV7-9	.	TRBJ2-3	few	TGTGCCAGCAGCTTAGTTAGCCTGGATACGCAGTATTTT	CASSLVSLDTQYF
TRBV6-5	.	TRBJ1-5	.	TGTGCCAGCAGTTACGTGGCAGTTGGTAATCAGCCCCAGCATTTT	CASSYVAVGNQPQHF
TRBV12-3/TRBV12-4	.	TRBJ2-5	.	TGTGCCAGCAGTTTAGCGTACGGGCAAGCGCTGGAAGAGACCCAGTACTTC	CASSLAYGQALEETQYF
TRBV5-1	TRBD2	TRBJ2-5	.	TGCGCCAGCAGCTTACGACTAGCGGGCTGGGGGCAAGAGACCCAGTACTTC	CASSLRLAGWGQETQYF
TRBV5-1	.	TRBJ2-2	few	TGCGCCAGCAGCTTGCTTGCAGGGATAAACACCGGGGAGCTGTTTTTT	CASSLLAGINTGELFF
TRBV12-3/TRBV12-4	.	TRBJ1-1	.	TGTGCCAGCAGACCCGGGGGGGGCTACACTGAAGCTTTCTTT	CASRPGGGYTEAFF
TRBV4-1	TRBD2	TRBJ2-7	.	TGCGCCAGCAGCCAAGATTCCGGGAGGTGGTGGGAGCAGTACTTC	CASSQDSGRWWEQYF
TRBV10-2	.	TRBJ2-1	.	TGCGCCAGCGGCCGGGGGTACAATGAGCAGTTCTTC	CASGRGYNEQFF
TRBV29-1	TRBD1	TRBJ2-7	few	TGCAGCGTTCTGACAGGGTTGGTCTACGAGCAGTACTTC	CSVLTGLVYEQYF
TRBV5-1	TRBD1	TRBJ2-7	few	TGCGCCAGCAGGTCTTCGACAGGGGTTGGTGGCGAGCAGTACTTC	CASRSSTGVGGEQYF
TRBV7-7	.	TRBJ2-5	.	TGTGCCAGCAGCCACGGACTCTATCCTCTGGAGACCCAGTACTTC	CASSHGLYPLETQYF
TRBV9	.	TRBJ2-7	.	TGTGCCAGCACCCCTCTGGGAGCGGCACACTCCTACGAGCAGTACTTC	CASTPLGAAHSYEQYF
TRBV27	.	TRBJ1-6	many	TGTGCCAGCAGTTTGATAGGTAGCCGCGGGTATAATTCACCCCTCCACTTT	CASSLIGSRGYNSPLHF
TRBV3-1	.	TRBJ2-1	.	TGTGCCAGCAGCCAAGCCCTTCGGGACGGCCCCTTTCCTGAGCAGTTCTTC	CASSQALRDGPFPEQFF
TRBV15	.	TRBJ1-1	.	TGTGCCACCAGCAGCGCAAACGGGGCAACTGAAGCTTTCTTT	CATSSANGATEAFF
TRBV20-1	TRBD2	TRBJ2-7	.	TGCAGTGCCATTGGGATACTAGCGGGAGGGGGAGAGCAGTACTTC	CSAIGILAGGGEQYF
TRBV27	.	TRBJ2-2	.	TGTGCCAGCAGTTTAATTGGGGGCACCGGGGAGCTGTTTTTT	CASSLIGGTGELFF
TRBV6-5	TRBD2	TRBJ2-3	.	TGTGCCAGCAGTTACAGCGGGGCCCCTATTACCACAGATACGCAGTATTTT	CASSYSGAPITTDTQYF
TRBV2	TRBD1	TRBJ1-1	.	TGTGCCAGCACGACAGGGGGAAGGACTGAAGCTTTCTTT	CASTTGGRTEAFF
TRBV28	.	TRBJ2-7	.	TGTGCCAGTCAGGCTACAACCTACGAGCAGTACTTC	CASQATTYEQYF
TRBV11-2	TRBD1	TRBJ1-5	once	TGTGCCAGCAGCCCGGGACAGACGAGCAATCAGCCCCAGCATTTT	CASSPGQTSNQPQHF
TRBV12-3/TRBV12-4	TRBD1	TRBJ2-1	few	TGTGCCAGCAGAGCGGACAGGAGCTCCTACAATGAGCAGTTCTTC	CASRADRSSYNEQFF
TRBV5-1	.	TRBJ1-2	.	TGCGCCAGCAGCCCGGTCCCACAGTATGGCTACACCTTC	CASSPVPQYGYTF
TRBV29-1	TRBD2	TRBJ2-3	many	TGCAGCACAGGACTAGCGGGGGATACGCAGTATTTT	CSTGLAGDTQYF
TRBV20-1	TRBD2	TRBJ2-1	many	TGCAGTGCCCGGACTAGCGGGAGGAATGAGCAGTTCTTC	CSARTSGRNEQFF
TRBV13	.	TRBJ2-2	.	TGTGCCAGCAGCTTTTTGTCGCGTGCGAACACCGGGGAGCTGTTTTTT	CASSFLSRANTGELFF
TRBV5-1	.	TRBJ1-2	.	TGCGCCAGCACCTCCGAGGGAGCCAGCGCCTATGGCTACACCTTC	CASTSEGASAYGYTF
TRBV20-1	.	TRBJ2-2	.	TGCAGTGCTAGAGGACTATTGCCCGGGGAGCTGTTTTTT	CSARGLLPGELFF
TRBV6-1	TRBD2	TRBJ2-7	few	TGTGCCAGCAGTCCCAACCCTTACGGGAGGGAAACCGAGCAGTACTTC	CASSPNPYGRETEQYF